This T cell receptor (beta chain) stems from a study of blood T cells in healthy people across ages. Study findings and constraints: Aged donors had fewer naive CD4+ cells and lower diversity than long-lived donors.

Healthy individuals of Caucasian origin from Russia, aged roughly 6 to 100, served as donors. The germline gives CDR1 SGHRS, CDR2 YFSETQ. Trimming stripped 4 bases from V and 5 bases from J, with 18 bases between. The CDR3 covers 15 residues. PCR was performed a second time for roughly 7 to 12 cycles using a sample-barcoded 5' primer and a J-beta primer mix. TCRdb re-called the 5' RACE reads through MiXCR, storing one row per CDR3 protein. The data show approximately 940,000 distinct CDR3 sequences, approximately 49% seen once. This clonotype appeared a few times. As yet, its antigen is unknown. This sequence was found in a man aged 25-40 years in good health. Sequenced sample: blood. The V call is TRBV5-1, the J call TRBJ2-5, with D tentatively TRBD1 or TRBD2 (6 bases each). CDR3 sequence (DNA): TGCGCCAGCAGCGAAACGGGGGCTCCCGAGGAGACCCAGTACTTC. This codes for CASSETGAPEETQYF.